The following is a T cell receptor beta chain sequence with its context. What it recognizes is unknown. The primer mix had 60 Vbeta and 13 Jbeta primers. The repertoire was sequenced with immunoSEQ multiplex PCR; TCRdb's copy has only in-frame clones and lacks some. The data hold some 190,000 clones, with roughly 77% observed a single time. The data stem from a study of cytomegalovirus exposure and HLA in healthy donors. As for the study in general: Early on, a data release was issued that held roughly 80 million unique TCRs from HLA-typed donors.

Study-wide points: Altogether, some 170 TCR beta chains were recorded as cytomegalovirus-associated. Near-uniform donor sequencing depth was presumed by presence/absence analyses.

This sequence was found in a woman aged 25 to 45 in good health and CMV-seropositive. Sequenced material: PBMCs.

CDR3 DNA: TGCGCCAGCAGCTTGTGGCAGCGCCAAGAGACCCAGTACTTC. This encodes CASSLWQRQETQYF. This chain connects TRBV5-1 to TRBJ2-5; D uncertain. The germline V and J ends were trimmed by 1 base and 1 base, with 8 bases remaining between them. From germline, CDR1 is SGHRS and CDR2 YFSETQ. CDR3 length: 14 amino acids. The full variable domain, rest sourced from reference TRBV5-1 and TRBJ2-5, is KAGVTQTPRYLIKTRGQQVTLSCSPISGHRSVSWYQQTPGQGLQFLFEYFSETQRNKGNFPGRFSGRQFSNSRSEMNVSTLELGDSALYLCASSLWQRQETQYFGPGTRLLVL.